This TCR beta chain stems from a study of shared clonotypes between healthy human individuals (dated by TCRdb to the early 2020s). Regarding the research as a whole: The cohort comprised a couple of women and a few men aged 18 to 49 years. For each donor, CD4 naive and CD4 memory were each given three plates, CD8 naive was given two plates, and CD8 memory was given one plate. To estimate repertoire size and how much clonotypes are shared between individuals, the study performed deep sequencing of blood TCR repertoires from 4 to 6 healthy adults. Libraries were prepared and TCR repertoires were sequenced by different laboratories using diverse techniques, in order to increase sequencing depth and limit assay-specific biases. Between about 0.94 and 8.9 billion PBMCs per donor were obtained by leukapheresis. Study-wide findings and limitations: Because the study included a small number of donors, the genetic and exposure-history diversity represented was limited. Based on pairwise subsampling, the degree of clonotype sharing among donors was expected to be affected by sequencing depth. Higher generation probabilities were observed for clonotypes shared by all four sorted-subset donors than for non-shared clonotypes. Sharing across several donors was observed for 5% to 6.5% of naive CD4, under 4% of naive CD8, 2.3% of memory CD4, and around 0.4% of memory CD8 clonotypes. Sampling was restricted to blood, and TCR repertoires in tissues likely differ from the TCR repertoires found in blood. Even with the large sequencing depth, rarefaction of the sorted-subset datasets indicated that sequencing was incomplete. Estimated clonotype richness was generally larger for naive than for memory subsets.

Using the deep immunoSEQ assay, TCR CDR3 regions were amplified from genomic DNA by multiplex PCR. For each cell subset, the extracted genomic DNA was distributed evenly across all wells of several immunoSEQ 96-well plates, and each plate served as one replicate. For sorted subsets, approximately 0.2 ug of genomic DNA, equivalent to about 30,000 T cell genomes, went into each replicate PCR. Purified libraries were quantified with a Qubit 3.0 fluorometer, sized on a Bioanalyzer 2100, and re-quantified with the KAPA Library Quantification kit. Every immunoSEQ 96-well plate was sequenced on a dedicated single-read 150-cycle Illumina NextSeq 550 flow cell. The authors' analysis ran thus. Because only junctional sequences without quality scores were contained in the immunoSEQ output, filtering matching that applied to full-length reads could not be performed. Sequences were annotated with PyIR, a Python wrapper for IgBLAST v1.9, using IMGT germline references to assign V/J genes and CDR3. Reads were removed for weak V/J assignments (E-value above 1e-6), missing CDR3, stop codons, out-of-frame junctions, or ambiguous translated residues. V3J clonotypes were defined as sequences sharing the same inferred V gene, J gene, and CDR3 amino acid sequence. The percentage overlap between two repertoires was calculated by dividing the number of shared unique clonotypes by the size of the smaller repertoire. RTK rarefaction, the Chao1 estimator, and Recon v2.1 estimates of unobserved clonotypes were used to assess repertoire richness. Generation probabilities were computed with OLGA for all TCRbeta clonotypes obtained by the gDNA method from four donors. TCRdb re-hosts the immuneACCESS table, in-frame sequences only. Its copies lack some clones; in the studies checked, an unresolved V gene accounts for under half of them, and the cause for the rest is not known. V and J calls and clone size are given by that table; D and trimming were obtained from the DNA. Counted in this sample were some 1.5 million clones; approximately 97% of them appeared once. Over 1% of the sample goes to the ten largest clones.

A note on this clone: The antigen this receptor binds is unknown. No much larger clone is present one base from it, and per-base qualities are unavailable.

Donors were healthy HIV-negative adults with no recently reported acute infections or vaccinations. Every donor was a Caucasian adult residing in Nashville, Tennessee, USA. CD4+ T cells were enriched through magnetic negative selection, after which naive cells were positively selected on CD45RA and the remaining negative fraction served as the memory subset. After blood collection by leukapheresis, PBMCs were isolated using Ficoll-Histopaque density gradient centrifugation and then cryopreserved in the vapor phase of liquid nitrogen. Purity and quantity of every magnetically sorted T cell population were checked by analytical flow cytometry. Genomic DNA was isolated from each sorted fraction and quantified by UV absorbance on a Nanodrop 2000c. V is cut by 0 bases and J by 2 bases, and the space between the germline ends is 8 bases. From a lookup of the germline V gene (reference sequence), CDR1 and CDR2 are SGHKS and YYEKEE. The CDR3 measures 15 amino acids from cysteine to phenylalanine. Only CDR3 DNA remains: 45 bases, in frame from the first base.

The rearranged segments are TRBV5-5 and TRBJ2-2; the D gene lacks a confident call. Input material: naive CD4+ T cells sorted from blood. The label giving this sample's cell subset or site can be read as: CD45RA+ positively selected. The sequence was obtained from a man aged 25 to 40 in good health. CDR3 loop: CASSLVALNTGELFF. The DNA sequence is TGTGCCAGCAGCTTGGTAGCCCTAAACACCGGGGAGCTGTTTTTT.